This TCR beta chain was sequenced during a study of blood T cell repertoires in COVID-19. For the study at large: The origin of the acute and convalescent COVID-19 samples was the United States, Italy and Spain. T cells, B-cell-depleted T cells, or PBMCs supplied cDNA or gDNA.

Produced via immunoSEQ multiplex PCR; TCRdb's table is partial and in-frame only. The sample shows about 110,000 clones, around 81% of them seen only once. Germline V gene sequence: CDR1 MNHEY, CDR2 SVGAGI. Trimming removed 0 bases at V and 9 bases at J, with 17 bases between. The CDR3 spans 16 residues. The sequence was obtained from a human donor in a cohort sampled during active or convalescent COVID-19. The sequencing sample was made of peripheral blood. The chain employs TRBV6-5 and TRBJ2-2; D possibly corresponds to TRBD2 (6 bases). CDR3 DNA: TGTGCCAGCAGTTACTCGATTCAGGAAGGGAGGTGGGAGCTGTTTTTT. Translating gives CASSYSIQEGRWELFF.